Each of the 24 T cell receptor beta chains below was sequenced from the same sample in a study of T cell repertoires in cytomegalovirus infection. What these receptors recognize is not known. MiXCR, applied by TCRdb to the reads, yields one record per CDR3 protein. The repertoire has 400,000 to 600,000 distinct CDR3 sequences, approximately 46% of them found once; the top ten carry around 44%. Sequencing was performed on cultured PBMCs, taken from culture after CMV antigen stimulation. The source is a human donor in good health (CMV status not recorded). Some clones in this sample may be carry-over from other donors' samples.

The chain joins TRBV20-1 to TRBJ1-5, with D possibly matching TRBD1 (6 bases). The CDR3 sequence is 15 residues long. The V end was cut by 6 bases, the J end by 3 bases, with 18 bases between. CDR1 DFQATT and CDR2 SNEGSKA come from the germline V gene (reference sequence). CDR3 sequence: CSASSRGGLNQPQHF. CDR3 in DNA: TGCAGTGCCTCTTCCAGGGGAGGCCTCAATCAGCCCCAGCATTTT.

The rearrangement uses TRBV6-1 and TRBJ1-1; D might be TRBD1 (6 bases). This CDR3 is 10 amino acids long. CDR1 is MNHNS and CDR2 is SASEGT in the germline V gene. V was pared by 6 bases and J by 11 bases, with 10 bases between. CDR3 bases: TGTGCCAGCAGGACAGGTAGTGCTTTCTTT. This codes for CASRTGSAFF.

The rearrangement joins TRBV4-1 to TRBJ1-3; D gene ambiguous. CDR3 length: 16 amino acids. From germline, CDR1 is MGHRA and CDR2 YSYEKL. The ends were cut back, 1 base at V and 3 bases at J, with 13 bases in the middle. The chain's CDR3 is CASSQGRARIGNTIYF. Here the CDR3 DNA reads TGCGCCAGCAGCCAAGGAAGGGCCAGAATTGGAAACACCATATATTTT.

This clonotype was observed a handful of times. The rearrangement links TRBV7-2 to TRBJ2-5, with D uncertain. The length of the CDR3 is 11 residues. With 6 bases removed from V and 5 bases from J, the gap between germline ends came to 7 bases. Per the germline V gene, CDR1 is SGHTA and CDR2 is FQGNSA. The CDR3 loop reads CASSQAETQYF. CDR3 DNA: TGTGCCAGCAGTCAAGCCGAGACCCAGTACTTC.

The V and J genes are TRBV23-1 and TRBJ2-7; no clear D gene. TRBV23-1 is given ORF status, its function remaining uncertain. This CDR3 comprises 14 residues. V dropped 1 base and J dropped 7 bases, with 14 bases sitting between them. CDR3 nucleotide sequence: TGCGCCAGCAGTCAATTATCAGAAAACAAAGAGCAGTACTTC. Translating it yields CASSQLSENKEQYF.

The chain carries TRBV12-5 and TRBJ2-1; possibly TRBD2 for D (5 bases). Germline CDR1 is LGHNT and CDR2 is FRNRAP. Deletions cut 6 bases from V and 8 bases from J, with 14 bases between. The CDR3 loop spans 13 amino acids. CDR3 protein: CASGHTSSDEQFF. CDR3 sequence (DNA): TGTGCTAGTGGCCATACTAGTAGCGATGAGCAGTTCTTC.

This clonotype was detected a few times. CDR3 DNA: TGTGCCAGCAGCCACGGCGCCCAGCCCCAGCATTTT. It encodes CASSHGAQPQHF. The chain links TRBV6-5 to TRBJ1-5; D gene unclear. Per the germline V gene, CDR1 is MNHEY and CDR2 is SVGAGI. V dropped 6 bases and J dropped 7 bases, with 10 bases sitting between them. The CDR3 contains 12 residues.

This clonotype has only a few counts. The CDR3 here is CASSSVPSGELFF. In DNA form, the CDR3 reads TGTGCCAGCAGTTCCGTCCCCTCTGGGGAGCTGTTTTTT. The chain joins TRBV7-2 to TRBJ2-2; D ambiguous. Germline V gene lookup returns CDR1 SGHTA and CDR2 FQGNSA. CDR3 size: 13 residues. Deletions cut 6 bases from V and 8 bases from J, with 13 bases between.

This clonotype was seen a handful of times. The chain uses TRBV28 and TRBJ1-5; D is ambiguous. The CDR3 totals 14 residues. V lost 5 bases, J lost 0 bases, and 8 bases lay in between. The germline V gene has CDR1 MDHEN and CDR2 SYDVKM. This CDR3 reads CASSVLGSNQPQHF. Here the CDR3 DNA reads TGTGCCAGCAGTGTATTGGGTAGCAATCAGCCCCAGCATTTT. The entire variable domain, with the rest obtained from reference TRBV28 and TRBJ1-5, is as follows: DVKVTQSSRYLVKRTGEKVFLECVQDMDHENMFWYRQDPGLGLRLIYFSYDVKMKEKGDIPEGYSVSREKKERFSLILESASTNQTSMYLCASSVLGSNQPQHFGDGTRLSIL.

In its sample, this clonotype was seen a few times. This rearrangement joins TRBV7-9 to TRBJ2-7; maybe TRBD2 (6 bases). Germline V CDR1 and CDR2: SEHNR, FQNEAQ (reference sequence). This CDR3 has 14 residues. V was clipped by 4 bases and J by 2 bases, with 12 bases between them. For the CDR3, the DNA is TGTGCCAGCAGCTCCCGGGGGACTCCCTACGAGCAGTACTTC. This encodes CASSSRGTPYEQYF.

The chain couples TRBV20-1 to TRBJ2-1; D unclear. There are 14 residues in the CDR3. The germline gives CDR1 DFQATT, CDR2 SNEGSKA (reference sequence). V lost 5 bases, J lost 8 bases, and 19 bases lay in between. The CDR3 spells CSARRSARRDEQFF. Written as DNA, the CDR3 is TGCAGTGCTCGAAGGTCGGCTCGCCGGGATGAGCAGTTCTTC.

V usage is TRBV7-9 and J usage is TRBJ2-7; 8 bases fit TRBD2. V trimming: 1 base; J trimming: 3 bases; junction bases outside the gene matches: 2. Germline-derived CDR1 and CDR2 are SEHNR and FQNEAQ (reference sequence). The CDR3 is 14 amino acids. CDR3 loop: CASSLGGRFYEQYF. Here the CDR3 DNA reads TGTGCCAGCAGCTTAGGCGGGAGGTTCTACGAGCAGTACTTC.

This clonotype has more than one count but fewer than ten. CDR3 sequence: CASSRTLGGPQHF. CDR3 DNA: TGTGCCAGCAGCAGGACACTGGGTGGACCCCAGCATTTT. The chain combines TRBV12-3 or TRBV12-4 with TRBJ1-5; a weak D match, TRBD1 (5 bases). The CDR3 contains 13 residues. Trimming took 6 bases from V and 10 from J, leaving 16 bases between them.

A few counts support this clonotype. This chain uses TRBV6-1 with TRBJ1-1; D is possibly TRBD1 (5 bases). With 3 bases removed from V and 2 bases from J, the gap between germline ends came to 10 bases. CDR1 and CDR2 (germline): MNHNS, SASEGT. This CDR3 is 14 amino acids long. CDR3 region: CASSEGGINTEAFF. CDR3 in DNA: TGTGCCAGCAGTGAGGGGGGGATAAACACTGAAGCTTTCTTT.

The chain links TRBV20-1 to TRBJ2-1; 11 nucleotides line up with TRBD2. The CDR3 is 14 residues long. The germline V gene encodes CDR1 DFQATT and CDR2 SNEGSKA (reference sequence). V gave up 5 bases and J gave up 7 bases; unmatched junction bases: 7. CDR3 bases: TGCAGTGCTGGGGTTAGCGGGAGGGGGAATGAGCAGTTCTTC. This translates into CSAGVSGRGNEQFF.

This clonotype was found a few times. The chain links TRBV6-1 to TRBJ2-7, with D perhaps TRBD1 or TRBD2 (6 bases each). Trimming took 5 bases from V and 3 from J, leaving 14 bases between them. Germline V gene data show CDR1 as MNHNS and CDR2 as SASEGT. This CDR3 spans 14 amino acids. Written as DNA, the CDR3 is TGTGCCAGCAGTCGACAGGCGGGGAACTACGAGCAGTACTTC. It yields the protein CASSRQAGNYEQYF.

This chain links TRBV10-3 with TRBJ1-5; 7 nucleotides line up with TRBD1. Germline V gene sequence: CDR1 ENHRY, CDR2 SYGVKD. This CDR3 is built from 14 residues. After removal of 0 bases from V and 12 bases from J, the junction contained 8 bases not matched to a gene. CDR3 sequence: CAISESVGRGFQHF. CDR3 in DNA: TGTGCCATCAGTGAGTCTGTTGGCAGGGGGTTCCAGCATTTT.

The rearrangement joins TRBV27 to TRBJ1-3; weak D call: TRBD1 (5 bases). The germline V gene has CDR1 MNHEY and CDR2 SMNVEV (reference sequence). V was cut by 5 bases and J by 4 bases, with 15 bases left in between. CDR3 length: 15 amino acids. This CDR3 reads CASSEWGSGGNTIYF. The CDR3 region has the DNA TGTGCCAGCAGTGAATGGGGGTCGGGGGGAAACACCATATATTTT.

This clonotype was counted a few times. The chain employs TRBV6-5 and TRBJ2-7, with D possibly being TRBD1 (6 bases). Trimming left V 6 bases short and J 6 bases short, with 18 bases between. Germline V lookup: CDR1 MNHEY, CDR2 SVGAGI. This CDR3 comprises 14 residues. CDR3 sequence (DNA): TGTGCCAGCAGCCCGGTGGGGGTGGGGGCCGAGCAGTACTTC. It specifies CASSPVGVGAEQYF.

This clonotype was picked up a small number of times. The CDR3 loop reads CASSPQGARTEAFF. The CDR3 region has the DNA TGTGCCAGTAGTCCGCAGGGGGCGCGGACTGAAGCTTTCTTT. The chain links TRBV19 to TRBJ1-1; 8 bases match TRBD1. J was trimmed by 5 bases and V by 5 bases; bases with no gene match: 7. The length of the CDR3 is 14 residues. CDR1 and CDR2 from the germline V gene are LNHDA and SQIVND (reference sequence).

The gene calls are TRBV19 and TRBJ1-5; unclear D gene. From germline, CDR1 is LNHDA and CDR2 SQIVND (reference sequence). V lost 2 bases and J 5 bases, leaving 10 bases between the germline ends. This CDR3 contains 14 residues. CDR3 region: CASSIQSRDQPQHF. The CDR3 DNA reads as TGTGCCAGTAGTATACAATCAAGGGATCAGCCCCAGCATTTT.

V is TRBV6-1 and J is TRBJ2-7; D is unclear. Germline-derived CDR1 and CDR2 are MNHNS and SASEGT. CDR3 length: 14 residues. V was clipped by 6 bases and J by 3 bases, with 15 bases between them. The CDR3 loop reads CASSLSRPLYEQYF. CDR3 in DNA: TGTGCCAGCAGCCTAAGTCGGCCCCTCTACGAGCAGTACTTC.

This clonotype came up a few times. The chain joins TRBV24-1 to TRBJ2-6, with unresolved D. V shed 4 bases and J shed 2 bases, with 8 bases lying between them. The germline V gene has CDR1 KGHDR and CDR2 SFDVKD. The CDR3 loop spans 15 amino acids. CDR3: CATSDPKPGANVLTF. CDR3 coding DNA: TGTGCCACCAGTGACCCAAAACCTGGGGCCAACGTCCTGACTTTC.

The chain is built from TRBV3-1 and TRBJ1-1, with a tentative D call TRBD1 (5 bases). V was cut by 0 bases and J by 3 bases, with 11 bases left in between. The CDR3 sequence is 15 residues long. Germline CDR1 and CDR2: LGHDT and YNNKEL (reference sequence). The CDR3 nucleotides read TGTGCCAGCAGCCAAGAGGGGGTTCGAGACACTGAAGCTTTCTTT. Residues: CASSQEGVRDTEAFF.